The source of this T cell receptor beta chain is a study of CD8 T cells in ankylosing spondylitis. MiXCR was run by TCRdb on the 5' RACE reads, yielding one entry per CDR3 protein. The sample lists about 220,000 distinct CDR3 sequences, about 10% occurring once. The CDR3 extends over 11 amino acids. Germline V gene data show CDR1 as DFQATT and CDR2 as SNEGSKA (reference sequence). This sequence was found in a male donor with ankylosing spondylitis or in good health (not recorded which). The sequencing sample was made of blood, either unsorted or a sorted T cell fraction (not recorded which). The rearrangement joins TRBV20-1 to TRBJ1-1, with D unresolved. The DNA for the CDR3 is TGCAGAGATGGAATGAACACTGAAGCTTTCTTT. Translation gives CRDGMNTEAFF.